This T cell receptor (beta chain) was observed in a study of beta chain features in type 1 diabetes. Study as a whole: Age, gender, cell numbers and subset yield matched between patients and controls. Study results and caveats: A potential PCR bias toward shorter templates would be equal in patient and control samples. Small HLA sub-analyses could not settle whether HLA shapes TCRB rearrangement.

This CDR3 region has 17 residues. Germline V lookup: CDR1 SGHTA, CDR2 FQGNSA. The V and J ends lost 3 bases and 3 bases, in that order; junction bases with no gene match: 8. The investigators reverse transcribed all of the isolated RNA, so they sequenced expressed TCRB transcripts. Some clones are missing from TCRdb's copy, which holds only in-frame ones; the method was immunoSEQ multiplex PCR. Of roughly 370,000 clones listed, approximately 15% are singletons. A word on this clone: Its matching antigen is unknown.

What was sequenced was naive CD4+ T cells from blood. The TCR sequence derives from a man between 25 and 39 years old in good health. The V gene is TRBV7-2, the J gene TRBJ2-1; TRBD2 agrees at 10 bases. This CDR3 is CASSFQELAGIYNEQFF. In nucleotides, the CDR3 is TGTGCCAGCAGCTTCCAGGAACTAGCGGGAATCTACAATGAGCAGTTCTTC.